This paragraph covers one T cell receptor beta chain sequence. Its antigen is currently unknown. The data were taken from a study of cytomegalovirus exposure and HLA in healthy donors. Broader study findings: HLA allele associations emerged for around 16,000 TCR beta sequences in a later analysis, at 0.05 false discovery rate.

Use of 60 Vbeta and 13 Jbeta primers characterized the PCR. TCRdb's copy holds only in-frame clones and misses some; the assay was immunoSEQ multiplex PCR. The profile shows about 77,000 clones, around 79% of them singletons. Germline-derived CDR1 and CDR2 are MDHEN and SYDVKM. The CDR3 totals 14 residues. With 4 bases clipped from V and 6 bases from J, the junction kept 7 bases outside the gene matches. Sequencing input: PBMCs. The TCR sequence derives from a man aged 40-55 years in good health and CMV-seronegative. The chain carries TRBV28 and TRBJ2-3, with 7 bases aligning to TRBD2. CDR3 loop: CASSWFWGGDTQYF. CDR3 DNA sequence: TGTGCCAGCAGTTGGTTTTGGGGGGGGGATACGCAGTATTTT.